This T cell receptor beta chain was documented in a study of T cell responses to AZD1222 COVID-19 vaccine. The table came from immunoSEQ multiplex PCR; TCRdb's copy has only in-frame clones and leaves some out. The table lists approximately 140,000 clones, over 80% of them singletons, with about 4% in the top ten. CDR3 length: 11 residues. Trimming removed 8 bases at V and 7 bases at J, with 8 bases between. Germline CDR1 reads SGHNT; CDR2 reads YENEEA. The clonotype originates from an adult who received the AZD1222 COVID-19 vaccine. The chain joins TRBV11-3 to TRBJ1-4, with D uncertain. This sample comprised peripheral blood, obtained 28 days after the second AZD1222 dose. The CDR3 coding sequence is TGTGCCAGCGGCAACGGTGAAAAACTGTTTTTT. This codes for CASGNGEKLFF.